This entry lists 31 T cell receptor beta chains sequenced from one sample in a study of cytotoxic CD8 clonotypes in ibrutinib-treated CLL. Libraries were prepared by immunoSEQ multiplex PCR; TCRdb keeps only in-frame clonotypes and omits some of them. The profile covers some 160,000 clones, with 70% to 85% appearing a single time and under 2.5% taken by the ten largest. The sample here was PBMCs, taken after 12 months of ibrutinib treatment. Every receptor here comes from a human donor with chronic lymphocytic leukemia.

V usage is TRBV6-6 and J usage is TRBJ2-2; D call uncertain. Per germline, CDR1 MNHNY and CDR2 SVGAGI (reference sequence). CDR3 length: 14 residues. Trimming left V 11 bases short and J 0 bases short, with 13 bases between. The CDR3 sequence is CAGARESNTGELFF. The CDR3 nucleotides are TGTGCCGGCGCGAGAGAATCGAACACCGGGGAGCTGTTTTTT.

The genes are TRBV6-6 and TRBJ2-3; D call uncertain. The CDR3 loop spans 10 amino acids. Trimming stripped 7 bases from V and 2 bases from J, with 1 base between. Germline lookup yields CDR1 MNHNY and CDR2 SVGAGI (reference sequence). The chain's CDR3 is CASTTDTQYF. The CDR3 nucleotides read TGTGCCAGCACCACAGATACGCAGTATTTT.

This sequence joins TRBV19 and TRBJ2-5; unclear D gene. The V gene's germline CDR1 is LNHDA and CDR2 SQIVND (reference sequence). This CDR3 contains 12 residues. Deletions cut 3 bases from V and 5 bases from J, with 7 bases between. CDR3 nucleotide sequence: TGTGCCAGTAGTATCACCCCGGAGACCCAGTACTTC. It encodes CASSITPETQYF.

V gene TRBV6-6 combines with J gene TRBJ1-5; a weak D match, TRBD1 (5 bases). Between the trimmed V and J ends, which lost 7 bases and 0 bases, there was a span of 10 bases. Germline lookup yields CDR1 MNHNY and CDR2 SVGAGI (reference sequence). CDR3 length equals 14 residues. The CDR3 DNA reads TGTGCCAGCAATAGGGACGGTAGCAATCAGCCCCAGCATTTT. Amino acids: CASNRDGSNQPQHF.

The rearrangement links TRBV28 to TRBJ1-1, with 9 bases lining up with TRBD1. CDR1 is MDHEN and CDR2 is SYDVKM in the germline V gene. After removal of 0 bases from V and 7 bases from J, the junction contained 3 bases not matched to a gene. This CDR3 region has 14 residues. The CDR3 DNA follows: TGTGCCAGCAGTTTATGGGGACAGGGCCGTGAAGCTTTCTTT. As protein: CASSLWGQGREAFF.

The chain joins TRBV6-6 to TRBJ2-3; no firm D call. Looked up from germline, CDR1 is MNHNY and CDR2 is SVGAGI (reference sequence). Trimming removed 6 bases at V and 0 bases at J, with 7 bases between. The CDR3 totals 13 residues. The CDR3 region has the DNA TGTGCCAGCAGGGTACTTAGCACAGATACGCAGTATTTT. It translates to CASRVLSTDTQYF.

V and J are TRBV19 and TRBJ2-2; possible D gene TRBD1, 5 bases. Germline assignment: CDR1 LNHDA and CDR2 SQIVND (reference sequence). Trimming removed 5 bases at V and 1 base at J, with 8 bases between. The CDR3 sequence is 14 residues long. CDR3: CASSGQGNTGELFF. CDR3 coding DNA: TGTGCCAGTAGTGGGCAGGGGAACACCGGGGAGCTGTTTTTT. Full variable domain (outside the CDR3, taken from reference TRBV19 and TRBJ2-2): DGGITQSPKYLFRKEGQNVTLSCEQNLNHDAMYWYRQDPGQGLRLIYYSQIVNDFQKGDIAEGYSVSREKKESFPLTVTSAQKNPTAFYLCASSGQGNTGELFFGEGSRLTVL.

The rearrangement links TRBV19 to TRBJ1-5; D not resolved. In germline, CDR1 is LNHDA, CDR2 SQIVND (reference sequence). The length of the CDR3 is 16 residues. V was pared by 3 bases and J by 0 bases, with 12 bases between. This CDR3 is CASSIHSTDSNQPQHF. The CDR3 DNA reads TGTGCCAGTAGTATCCATAGCACAGATAGCAATCAGCCCCAGCATTTT.

J is TRBJ2-2 and V is TRBV7-2, with D uncertain. The CDR3 is 15 residues long. From germline, CDR1 is SGHTA and CDR2 FQGNSA. V was pared by 1 base and J by 3 bases, with 9 bases between. CDR3 coding DNA: TGTGCCAGCAGCTTAGACCGAGGAGACACCGGGGAGCTGTTTTTT. Translating it yields CASSLDRGDTGELFF.

The chain couples TRBV18 to TRBJ2-7, with 7 bases identical to TRBD1. The CDR3 contains 15 residues. The germline gives CDR1 KGHSH, CDR2 LQKENI. The ends lost 5 bases at V and 4 bases at J; junction bases unmatched: 11. CDR3 sequence (DNA): TGTGCCAGCTCAACCGCCGGGACAGCTGAATACGAGCAGTACTTC. Its translation is CASSTAGTAEYEQYF.

CDR3 protein: CASSKAGGRYEQFF. CDR3 DNA: TGTGCCAGCAGTAAAGCGGGGGGGCGGTATGAGCAGTTCTTC. The V gene is TRBV27, the J gene TRBJ2-1, with TRBD2 matching over 10 bases. The CDR3 runs to 14 residues. Germline trimming cut 5 bases from V and 8 bases from J; bases unmatched to any gene: 6. The germline CDR1 and CDR2 sequences are MNHEY and SMNVEV (reference sequence).

V and J are TRBV7-8 and TRBJ2-2; D ambiguous. CDR1 and CDR2 from the germline V gene are SGHVS and FQNEAQ. The germline V and J ends were trimmed by 2 bases and 4 bases, with 14 bases remaining between them. The CDR3 is made up of 16 amino acids. This CDR3 is CASSLSQWRPTGELFF. The CDR3 nucleotides are TGTGCCAGCAGCTTAAGTCAGTGGAGACCCACCGGGGAGCTGTTTTTT.

The gene calls are TRBV19 and TRBJ2-1; D is unresolved. This CDR3 spans 15 amino acids. Trimming removed 5 bases at V and 0 bases at J, with 11 bases between. Per the germline V gene, CDR1 is LNHDA and CDR2 is SQIVND (reference sequence). The CDR3 bases are TGTGCCAGTAGTCCCTCCCTCGTCTCCTACAATGAGCAGTTCTTC. This translates into CASSPSLVSYNEQFF.

This clone showed up just a few times. The rearrangement links TRBV30 to TRBJ1-2; D is undetermined. The CDR3 is made up of 12 amino acids. V lost 0 bases, J lost 8 bases, and 10 bases lay in between. Per germline, CDR1 GTSNPN and CDR2 SVGIG (reference sequence). The CDR3 here is CAWSVGKGGYTF. The DNA of the CDR3 is TGTGCCTGGAGTGTAGGAAAGGGAGGCTACACCTTC.

CDR3 sequence reads: CASSYTRGGSYEQYF. The CDR3 nucleotides read TGTGCCAGCAGTTACACCAGGGGGGGCTCCTACGAGCAGTACTTC. The genes are TRBV6-6 and TRBJ2-7; D assignment may be TRBD1 or TRBD2 (7 bases each). The length of the CDR3 is 15 residues. V dropped 2 bases and J dropped 0 bases, with 11 bases sitting between them. Germline assignment: CDR1 MNHNY and CDR2 SVGAGI (reference sequence).

The gene calls are TRBV27 and TRBJ2-7; the D gene is possibly TRBD1 (6 bases). The CDR3 sequence is 13 residues long. Between the trimmed V and J ends, which lost 2 bases and 5 bases, there was a span of 10 bases. Looked up from germline, CDR1 is MNHEY and CDR2 is SMNVEV (reference sequence). CDR3 sequence reads: CASSLTGTHEQYF. The CDR3, as DNA: TGTGCCAGCAGTTTAACGGGGACACACGAGCAGTACTTC.

J is TRBJ1-2 and V is TRBV27; weak D call: TRBD1 (5 bases). V lost 5 bases, J lost 1 base, and 14 bases lay in between. The CDR3 contains 15 residues. Germline CDR1 MNHEY, CDR2 SMNVEV (reference sequence). The CDR3 DNA reads as TGTGCCAGCAGTAAGGCAGGGACTAATAACTATGGCTACACCTTC. It encodes CASSKAGTNNYGYTF.

The rearrangement uses TRBV5-6 and TRBJ1-1; D gene ambiguous. The CDR3 runs 13 residues. Trimming pared 2 bases from V and 1 base from J, leaving 6 bases between. From germline, CDR1 is SGHDT and CDR2 YYEEEE. The CDR3 loop reads CASSFWGNTEAFF. CDR3 in DNA: TGTGCCAGCAGCTTTTGGGGGAACACTGAAGCTTTCTTT.

The rearrangement links TRBV28 to TRBJ1-4, with 7 bases lining up with TRBD1. V was clipped by 6 bases and J by 8 bases; unmatched bases: 9. This CDR3 spans 14 amino acids. Germline assignment: CDR1 MDHEN and CDR2 SYDVKM. Written as DNA, the CDR3 is TGTGCCAGCAGGAGAGGCAGGGGGAGGGAAAAACTGTTTTTT. Encoded protein: CASRRGRGREKLFF.

This chain uses TRBV29-1 with TRBJ1-2, with 7 bases matching TRBD1. V shed 6 bases, J shed 4 bases, and the junction held 11 bases outside the gene matches. From germline, CDR1 is SQVTM and CDR2 ANQGSEA. The CDR3 is made up of 14 amino acids. The CDR3 sequence: CSVGTRGVAYGYTF. The DNA for the CDR3 is TGCAGCGTGGGTACCAGGGGGGTCGCCTATGGCTACACCTTC.

This rearrangement joins TRBV19 to TRBJ1-2, with no clear D. This CDR3 has 12 residues. CDR1 is LNHDA, CDR2 SQIVND, per germline (reference sequence). V was cut by 6 bases and J by 0 bases, with 5 bases left in between. The DNA for the CDR3 is TGTGCCAGTAGGGGTTCTAACTATGGCTACACCTTC. Translating it yields CASRGSNYGYTF. Drawing the rest from reference TRBV19 and TRBJ1-2, the complete variable domain is DGGITQSPKYLFRKEGQNVTLSCEQNLNHDAMYWYRQDPGQGLRLIYYSQIVNDFQKGDIAEGYSVSREKKESFPLTVTSAQKNPTAFYLCASRGSNYGYTFGSGTRLTVV.

The chain links TRBV2 to TRBJ1-4; 10 bases map to TRBD1. The CDR3 contains 14 residues. Germline V lookup: CDR1 SNHLY, CDR2 FYNNEI. V shed 5 bases and J 8 bases; nucleotides not matched to a gene: 5. The CDR3 DNA is TGTGCCAGCAGTCCCGGGACAGGGGACGAAAAACTGTTTTTT. It is translated as CASSPGTGDEKLFF.

The J gene is TRBJ1-5, the V gene TRBV2; D uncertain. V lost 2 bases, J lost 3 bases, and 8 bases lay in between. CDR3 length equals 14 residues. CDR1 and CDR2 (germline): SNHLY, FYNNEI. CDR3 DNA sequence: TGTGCCAGCAGTGAACGGCAGATCAATCAGCCCCAGCATTTT. As protein: CASSERQINQPQHF.

The gene calls are TRBV5-5 and TRBJ2-2, with D unresolved. With 7 bases removed from V and 3 bases from J, the gap between germline ends came to 10 bases. The germline CDR1 and CDR2 sequences are SGHKS and YYEKEE (reference sequence). CDR3 size: 13 residues. CDR3 DNA sequence: TGTGCCAGCCTCAAGTTCGACACCGGGGAGCTGTTTTTT. The encoded protein is CASLKFDTGELFF. Full variable domain (rest looked up from reference TRBV5-5 and TRBJ2-2): DAGVTQSPTHLIKTRGQQVTLRCSPISGHKSVSWYQQVLGQGPQFIFQYYEKEERGRGNFPDRFSARQFPNYSSELNVNALLLGDSALYLCASLKFDTGELFFGEGSRLTVL.

The J gene is TRBJ2-5, the V gene TRBV28; D possibly uses TRBD1 or TRBD2 (5 bases each). Germline lookup yields CDR1 MDHEN and CDR2 SYDVKM. The V end was cut by 8 bases, the J end by 5 bases, with 18 bases between. There are 14 residues in the CDR3. CDR3 nucleotide sequence: TGTGCCAGCGGGTCGGGGACCGTTCGGGAGACCCAGTACTTC. It is translated as CASGSGTVRETQYF.

The DNA of the CDR3 is TGTGCCAGCAGCTTAGCGGGAGGCGGTCGGTACGAGCAGTACTTC. Translating it yields CASSLAGGGRYEQYF. The chain joins TRBV7-9 to TRBJ2-7; perhaps TRBD2 as D (6 bases). This CDR3 spans 15 amino acids. Per the germline V gene, CDR1 is SEHNR and CDR2 is FQNEAQ (reference sequence). V was cut by 0 bases and J by 4 bases, with 13 bases left in between. The whole variable domain, remainder taken from reference TRBV7-9 and TRBJ2-7, is DTGVSQNPRHKITKRGQNVTFRCDPISEHNRLYWYRQTLGQGPEFLTYFQNEAQLEKSRLLSDRFSAERPKGSFSTLEIQRTEQGDSAMYLCASSLAGGGRYEQYFGPGTRLTVT.

The chain has TRBV4-1 and TRBJ1-1; weak D call: TRBD1 (6 bases). The germline V and J ends were trimmed by 3 bases and 4 bases, with 18 bases remaining between them. There are 16 residues in the CDR3. Germline CDR1 reads MGHRA; CDR2 reads YSYEKL. The CDR3 nucleotides are TGCGCCAGCAGCCACCCAAGGGGGGGGCAAAGCACTGAAGCTTTCTTT. It yields the protein CASSHPRGGQSTEAFF.

V is TRBV21-1 and J is TRBJ2-2; the table's TRBD1 call for D was not verified on the DNA. TRBV21-1 is an annotated pseudogene. The CDR3 has 16 amino acids. CDR3 nucleotides: TGTGCCAGCAGCAAAGCCCGGGACACTTACACCGGGGAGCTGTTTTTT. As protein: CASSKARDTYTGELFF.

This clone has only a few counts. The chain links TRBV11-2 to TRBJ1-3; D unresolved. Looked up from germline, CDR1 is SGHAT and CDR2 is FQNNGV. The CDR3 runs to 15 residues. Trimming left V 5 bases short and J 3 bases short, with 14 bases between. The CDR3 spells CASSQAPGGGNTIYF. CDR3 nucleotide sequence: TGTGCCAGCAGCCAAGCCCCCGGAGGTGGAAACACCATATATTTT.

This clone occurred once. Here the CDR3 DNA reads TGTGCCAGCGGGGGGCGCTCAAACTTATACGAGCAGTACTTC. Translating it yields CASGGRSNLYEQYF. The chain recombines TRBV6-6 with TRBJ2-7; the D gene could be TRBD1 or TRBD2 (6 bases each). The CDR3 is 14 amino acids. With 8 bases removed from V and 4 bases from J, the gap between germline ends came to 18 bases. Germline lookup yields CDR1 MNHNY and CDR2 SVGAGI (reference sequence).

This sequence joins TRBV27 and TRBJ1-6; no clear D. The germline gives CDR1 MNHEY, CDR2 SMNVEV (reference sequence). The V end was cut by 8 bases, the J end by 0 bases, with 20 bases between. CDR3 length: 18 amino acids. The DNA of the CDR3 is TGTGCCAGCCTTCCTAGCCCGGCACTGAGCTCCTATAATTCACCCCTCCACTTT. This sequence encodes CASLPSPALSSYNSPLHF.